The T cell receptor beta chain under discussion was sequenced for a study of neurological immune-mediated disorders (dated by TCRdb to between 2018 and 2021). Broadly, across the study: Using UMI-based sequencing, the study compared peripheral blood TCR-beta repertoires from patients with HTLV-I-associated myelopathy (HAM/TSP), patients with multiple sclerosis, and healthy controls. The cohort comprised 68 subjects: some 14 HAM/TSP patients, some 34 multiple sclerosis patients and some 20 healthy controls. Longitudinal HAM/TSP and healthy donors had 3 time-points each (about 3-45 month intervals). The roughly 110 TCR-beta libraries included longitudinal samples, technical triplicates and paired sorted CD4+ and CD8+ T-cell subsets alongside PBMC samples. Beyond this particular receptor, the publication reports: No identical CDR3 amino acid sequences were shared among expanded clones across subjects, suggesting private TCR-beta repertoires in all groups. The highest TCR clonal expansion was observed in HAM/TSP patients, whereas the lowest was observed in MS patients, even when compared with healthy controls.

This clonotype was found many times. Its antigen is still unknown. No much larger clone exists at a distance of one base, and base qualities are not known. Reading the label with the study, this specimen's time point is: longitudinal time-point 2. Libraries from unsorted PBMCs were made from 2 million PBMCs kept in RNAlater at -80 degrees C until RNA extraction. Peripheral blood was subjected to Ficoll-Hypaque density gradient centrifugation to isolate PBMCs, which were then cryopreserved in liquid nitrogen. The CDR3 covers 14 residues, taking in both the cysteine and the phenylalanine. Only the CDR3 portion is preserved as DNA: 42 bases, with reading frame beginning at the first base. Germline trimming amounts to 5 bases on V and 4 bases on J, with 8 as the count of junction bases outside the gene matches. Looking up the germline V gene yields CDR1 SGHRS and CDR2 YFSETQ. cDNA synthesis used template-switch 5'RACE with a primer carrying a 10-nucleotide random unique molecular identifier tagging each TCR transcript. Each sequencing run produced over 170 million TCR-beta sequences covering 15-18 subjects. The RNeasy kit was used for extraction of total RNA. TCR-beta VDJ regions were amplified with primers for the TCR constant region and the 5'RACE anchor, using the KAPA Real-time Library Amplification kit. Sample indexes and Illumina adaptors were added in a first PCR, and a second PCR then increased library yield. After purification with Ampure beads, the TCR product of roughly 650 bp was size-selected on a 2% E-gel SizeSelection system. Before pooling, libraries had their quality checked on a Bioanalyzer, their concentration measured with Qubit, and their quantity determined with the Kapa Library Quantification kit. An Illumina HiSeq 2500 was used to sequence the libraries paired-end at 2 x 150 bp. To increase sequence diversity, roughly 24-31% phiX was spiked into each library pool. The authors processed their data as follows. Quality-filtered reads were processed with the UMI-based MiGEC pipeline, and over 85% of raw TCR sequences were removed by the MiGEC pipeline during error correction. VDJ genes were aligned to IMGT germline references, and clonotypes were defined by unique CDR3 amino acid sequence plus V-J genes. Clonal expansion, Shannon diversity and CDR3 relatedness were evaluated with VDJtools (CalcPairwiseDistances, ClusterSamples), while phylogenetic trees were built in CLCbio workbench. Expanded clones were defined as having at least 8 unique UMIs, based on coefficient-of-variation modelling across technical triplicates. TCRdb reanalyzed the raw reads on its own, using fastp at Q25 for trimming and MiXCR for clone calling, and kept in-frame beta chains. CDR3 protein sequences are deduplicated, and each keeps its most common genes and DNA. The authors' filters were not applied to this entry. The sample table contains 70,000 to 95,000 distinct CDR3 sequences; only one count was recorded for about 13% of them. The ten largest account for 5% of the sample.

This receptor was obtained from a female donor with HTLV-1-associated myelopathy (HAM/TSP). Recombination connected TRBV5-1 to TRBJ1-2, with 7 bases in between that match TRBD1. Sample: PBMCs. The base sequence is TGCGCCAGCAGGCCCAGACAGGGACCCTATGGCTACACCTTC. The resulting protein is CASRPRQGPYGYTF.